The source of this TCR beta chain is a study of blood T cell repertoires in COVID-19. Under the authors' procedure: Estimation of nucleated cell counts was performed using reference gene primer amplification. The protocol was immunoSEQ multiplex PCR, while the TCRdb copy is restricted to in-frame clones and leaves out a portion. V, J and clone size are taken as reported in that table, and D and trimming were inferred from the DNA itself. The sample has about 46,000 clones, approximately 87% seen once. V shed 0 bases and J 8 bases; nucleotides not matched to a gene: 10. CDR1 and CDR2 (germline): SGDLS, YYNGEE. The CDR3 is made up of 16 amino acids.

The sequencing input was peripheral blood. This sequence originates from a human donor in a cohort sampled during active COVID-19. The V call is TRBV9, the J call TRBJ2-1, with TRBD2 matching over 8 bases. DNA for the CDR3: TGTGCCAGCAGCGTAGGATCCGGGAGGGTGCTCTATGAGCAGTTCTTC. This sequence encodes CASSVGSGRVLYEQFF.